Presented here are 19 T cell receptor beta chains from one specimen sequenced in a study of blood T cell repertoires in COVID-19 (dated by TCRdb to the early 2020s). Library preparation used the immunoSEQ multiplex PCR assay. Not all clones reach the TCRdb copy of this immuneACCESS table, which keeps in-frame sequences only. Checked studies attribute under half of the gap to unresolved V genes and leave the rest unexplained. Here the sample has 130,000 to 150,000 clones; roughly 84% occur a single time. The top ten hold 4.5% to 6% of the sample. The sequenced sample was peripheral blood. The receptors derive from a human donor in a cohort sampled during active COVID-19.

A single count supports this clone. The DNA for the CDR3 is TGTGCCAGCAGCTATGAGAAAGTTACAGGGAACGGGGAGCTGTTTTTT. Translated, it gives CASSYEKVTGNGELFF. The chain combines TRBV5-8 with TRBJ2-2; a weak D match, TRBD1 (6 bases). Trimming cost V 3 bases and J 7 bases, with 19 bases left between them. This CDR3 is built from 16 residues. Germline V gene lookup returns CDR1 SGHTS and CDR2 YDEGEE.

This clone was counted once. The chain employs TRBV9 and TRBJ1-1, with D unclear. Trimming stripped 1 base from V and 4 bases from J, with 14 bases between. CDR3 length: 15 residues. CDR1 is SGDLS, CDR2 YYNGEE, per germline. The CDR3 is CASSVTGGQITEAFF. The CDR3 DNA reads as TGTGCCAGCAGCGTAACTGGCGGCCAAATCACTGAAGCTTTCTTT.

The CDR3 DNA is TGTGCCAGCAGCCGGGTGGGAGGGACGAACACCGGGGAGCTGTTTTTT. It codes for CASSRVGGTNTGELFF. V is TRBV7-2 and J is TRBJ2-2, with 7 bases identical to TRBD2. The CDR3 runs to 16 residues. Germline-derived CDR1 and CDR2 are SGHTA and FQGNSA. V lost 5 bases and J lost 0; bases outside the gene matches: 6.

The V call is TRBV9, the J call TRBJ1-2, with 10 bases aligning to TRBD1. J gave up 4 bases and V 0 bases, and 15 bases lay outside the gene matches. CDR1 and CDR2 (germline): SGDLS, YYNGEE. This CDR3 has 19 amino acids. CDR3 in DNA: TGTGCCAGCAGCGTAGCTCTAGGGACAGGGGAGTTTATCGGCTATGGCTACACCTTC. This gives the protein CASSVALGTGEFIGYGYTF.

This clone is labeled as medium-sized. This sequence joins TRBV6-5 and TRBJ1-3; no reliable D call. The germline V and J ends were trimmed by 9 bases and 4 bases, with 13 bases remaining between them. The germline CDR1 and CDR2 sequences are MNHEY and SVGAGI. The CDR3 is 13 residues long. Written as DNA, the CDR3 is TGTGCCAGTCGTGCGCCGGGAGGAAACACCATATATTTT. It is translated as CASRAPGGNTIYF.

The chain recombines TRBV19 with TRBJ1-1; no definite D call. From germline, CDR1 is LNHDA and CDR2 SQIVND (reference sequence). This CDR3 has 13 residues. Trimming removed 6 bases at V and 2 bases at J, with 10 bases between. CDR3 region: CASSPSVNTEAFF. The CDR3 DNA is TGTGCCAGTAGCCCGTCAGTTAACACTGAAGCTTTCTTT.

To note about this clone: At one end, the junction sequence differs from germline, possibly due to a read error. The J gene is TRBJ2-2, the V gene TRBV7-7, with 12 bases that match TRBD1. Looked up from germline, CDR1 is SSHAT and CDR2 is FNYEAQ (reference sequence). The CDR3 contains 15 residues. The CDR3 nucleotides are TGTGCTAGCAGCTGGGGACAGGGGGCGCCCGGGGAGCTGTTTTTT. It specifies CASSWGQGAPGELFF. The full variable domain, completed using reference TRBV7-7 and TRBJ2-2, is GAGVSQSPRYKVTKRGQDVTLRCDPISSHATLYWYQQALGQGPEFLTYFNYEAQPDKSGLPSDRFSAERPEGSISTLTIQRTEQRDSAMYRCASSWGQGAPGELFFGEGSRLTVL.

The chain is built from TRBV28 and TRBJ1-2; D is unclear. Germline CDR1 and CDR2: MDHEN and SYDVKM. Trimming left V 1 base short and J 1 base short, with 4 bases between. This CDR3 comprises 13 residues. DNA of the CDR3: TGTGCCAGCAGTTTATACATTAACTATGGCTACACCTTC. Protein product: CASSLYINYGYTF.

The chain joins TRBV2 to TRBJ2-1, with 9 bases matching TRBD2. The CDR3 consists of 18 residues. Germline-derived CDR1 and CDR2 are SNHLY and FYNNEI. With V trimmed by 10 bases and J by 0 bases, 16 bases remained unmatched. The CDR3 reads CATTRGSGSLGSYNEQFF. DNA of the CDR3: TGTGCCACCACTCGAGGTAGCGGGAGTCTTGGCTCCTACAATGAGCAGTTCTTC.

This clone was recorded once. V gene TRBV19 combines with J gene TRBJ2-2, with D tentatively TRBD2 (6 bases). This CDR3 has 15 residues. Germline V lookup: CDR1 LNHDA, CDR2 SQIVND (reference sequence). With 8 bases removed from V and 3 bases from J, the gap between germline ends came to 16 bases. CDR3 in amino acids: CASSWRGTDTGELFF. The CDR3 nucleotides are TGTGCCAGTTCTTGGAGGGGAACGGACACCGGGGAGCTGTTTTTT.

This chain joins TRBV4-2 and TRBJ2-5; D is uncertain. Trimming removed 2 bases at V and 2 bases at J, with 15 bases between. The length of the CDR3 is 16 residues. Germline V gives CDR1 LGHNA, CDR2 YNFKEQ. This chain's CDR3 is CASSQTPRFGQETQYF. CDR3 sequence (DNA): TGTGCCAGCAGCCAAACCCCGAGGTTTGGTCAAGAGACCCAGTACTTC.

V and J are TRBV9 and TRBJ1-3; possibly TRBD1 for D (5 bases). The CDR3 length is 14 residues. V was shortened by 0 bases and J by 4 bases, with 8 bases between the two germline ends. Germline assignment: CDR1 SGDLS and CDR2 YYNGEE. The CDR3 protein is CASSVGSGGNTIYF. DNA for the CDR3: TGTGCCAGCAGCGTAGGCTCAGGGGGAAACACCATATATTTT.

The V and J genes are TRBV12-5 and TRBJ2-7, with no clear D. The germline gives CDR1 LGHNT, CDR2 FRNRAP. This CDR3 is 11 amino acids long. Trimming left V 6 bases short and J 5 bases short, with 8 bases between. The CDR3 protein is CASGIANEQYV. CDR3 nucleotides: TGTGCTAGTGGCATAGCAAACGAGCAGTACGTC.

A few counts support this clone. The junction departs from the called germline gene at one end, perhaps through a read error. The chain links TRBV7-7 to TRBJ1-4; D is perhaps TRBD1 (6 bases). CDR1 and CDR2 from the germline V gene are SSHAT and FNYEAQ (reference sequence). This CDR3 region has 14 residues. CDR3 sequence (DNA): TGTGCTAGCAGCCAAAACTCAGGGGCGGAAAAACTGTTTTTT. Its translation: CASSQNSGAEKLFF.

The chain carries TRBV3-1 (or the pseudogene TRBV3-2) and TRBJ2-1; D call uncertain. Trimming shortened V by 3 bases and J by 5 bases, and 2 bases separated the two germline ends. CDR3 length: 11 residues. CDR1 and CDR2 (germline): LGHDT, YNNKEL (reference sequence). This chain's CDR3 is CASSHNNEQFF. CDR3 nucleotide sequence: TGTGCCAGCAGCCACAACAATGAGCAGTTCTTC.

This chain joins TRBV7-8 and TRBJ1-5; D not certain. CDR1 is SGHVS and CDR2 is FQNEAQ in the germline V gene. CDR3 length equals 18 residues. Trimming took 0 bases from V and 0 from J, leaving 15 bases between them. This CDR3 is CASSLARNPGISNQPQHF. The DNA of the CDR3 is TGTGCCAGCAGCTTAGCTAGAAATCCAGGTATTAGCAATCAGCCCCAGCATTTT.

This chain links TRBV2 with TRBJ1-3; D ambiguous. CDR1 SNHLY and CDR2 FYNNEI come from the germline V gene. The CDR3 extends over 15 amino acids. Trimming pared 6 bases from V and 0 bases from J, leaving 12 bases between. The CDR3 coding sequence is TGTGCCAGCAGCGCATCAAGGAGCTCTGGAAACACCATATATTTT. Translation gives CASSASRSSGNTIYF.

The chain uses TRBV9 and TRBJ2-2; the match to TRBD2 covers 7 bases. The junction had 7 bases not matched to a gene; V was cut back by 3 bases and J by 5 bases. CDR3 length: 15 residues. Germline V gives CDR1 SGDLS, CDR2 YYNGEE. The CDR3 reads CASSGTSFDTGELFF. The CDR3 DNA is TGTGCCAGCAGCGGGACTAGTTTTGATACCGGGGAGCTGTTTTTT.

A few counts support this clone. V is TRBV14 and J is TRBJ2-6, with 8 bases fitting TRBD1. Trimming at V came to 2 bases and at J to 0 bases, leaving 0 bases not matched to a gene. This CDR3 region has 16 residues. Germline CDR1 reads SGHDN; CDR2 reads FVKESK. The CDR3: CASSQTGGSGANVLTF. The CDR3 DNA is TGTGCCAGCAGCCAAACAGGGGGCTCTGGGGCCAACGTCCTGACTTTC.